The 17 T cell receptor beta chains reported below all come from one sample, sequenced in a study of breast tumors, draining lymph nodes, adjacent tissues. In TCRdb, the multiplex PCR reads were re-called with MiXCR into one record per CDR3 protein. This sample has 25,000 to 40,000 distinct CDR3 sequences, with approximately 63% found just once. Sequencing was carried out using breast tumor tissue. All receptors derive from a female donor with breast cancer. Some clones in this sample may be carry-over from other donors' samples.

The chain combines TRBV7-2 with TRBJ2-7; a possible D gene is TRBD2 (7 bases). Germline V gene lookup returns CDR1 SGHTA and CDR2 FQGNSA. V was pared by 4 bases and J by 5 bases, with 18 bases between. The CDR3 covers 15 residues. CDR3: CASSSQGGIDDEQYF. CDR3 sequence (DNA): TGTGCCAGCAGCTCACAGGGAGGGATAGACGACGAGCAGTACTTC.

This clonotype was seen repeatedly, ten times or more. The chain uses TRBV6-5 and TRBJ2-1; a weak D match, TRBD2 (6 bases). This CDR3 has 14 residues. Germline CDR1 MNHEY, CDR2 SVGAGI. Deletions cut 5 bases from V and 5 bases from J, with 13 bases between. The CDR3 is CASSHGSLHNEQFF. CDR3 coding DNA: TGTGCCAGCAGTCACGGGAGCCTCCACAATGAGCAGTTCTTC.

Concerning this clonotype itself: One end of the junction does not line up with germline, which may come from a read error. The chain employs TRBV19 and TRBJ2-3; D may correspond to TRBD1 or TRBD2 (6 bases each). This CDR3 contains 13 residues. Germline values: CDR1 LNHDA, CDR2 SQIVND (reference sequence). CDR3 residues: CASSIGGADTQYF. DNA of the CDR3: TGTGCCAGTAGTATAGGGGGGGCAGATACGCAATATTTT.

The rearrangement links TRBV5-1 to TRBJ2-7; D is possibly TRBD2 (6 bases). Trimming shortened V by 0 bases and J by 4 bases, and 17 bases separated the two germline ends. The CDR3 is 16 residues long. Germline lookup yields CDR1 SGHRS and CDR2 YFSETQ. CDR3 sequence: CASSLEGRRGVYEQYF. CDR3 nucleotides: TGCGCCAGCAGCTTGGAGGGCAGGAGGGGAGTTTACGAGCAGTACTTC. Together with reference TRBV5-1 and TRBJ2-7, the CDR3 gives the full variable domain: KAGVTQTPRYLIKTRGQQVTLSCSPISGHRSVSWYQQTPGQGLQFLFEYFSETQRNKGNFPGRFSGRQFSNSRSEMNVSTLELGDSALYLCASSLEGRRGVYEQYFGPGTRLTVT.

In its sample, this clonotype was seen many times. A read error may explain this, as a much larger clone is one base away. The V gene is TRBV9, the J gene TRBJ2-7; TRBD1 matches at 7 bases. CDR1 is SGDLS, CDR2 YYNGEE, per germline. This CDR3 spans 14 amino acids. Here the CDR3 DNA reads TGTGCCAGCAGCCCCTCCGGGACAGCATTTGAGCAGTCCTTC. This translates into CASSPSGTAFEQSF.

The chain recombines TRBV6-1 with TRBJ2-1; possibly TRBD1 for D (5 bases). Germline loops: CDR1 MNHNS, CDR2 SASEGT. V gave up 3 bases and J gave up 7 bases, with 10 bases separating them. The length of the CDR3 is 13 residues. The CDR3: CASSDRSGNEQFF. The CDR3 DNA sequence: TGTGCCAGCAGTGACAGGTCAGGGAATGAGCAGTTCTTC.

The J gene is TRBJ2-2, the V gene TRBV11-2; D unresolved. This CDR3 contains 15 residues. CDR1 is SGHAT and CDR2 is FQNNGV in the germline V gene. V shed 3 bases and J shed 4 bases, with 12 bases lying between them. This CDR3 reads CASSFDRLTTGELFF. Here the CDR3 DNA reads TGTGCCAGCAGCTTTGACCGTTTGACCACCGGGGAGCTGTTTTTT.

The V and J genes are TRBV5-1 and TRBJ1-6; D might be TRBD1 (5 bases). Germline CDR1 and CDR2: SGHRS and YFSETQ. V was pared by 1 base and J by 0 bases, with 8 bases between. The CDR3 consists of 16 residues. The CDR3 DNA reads as TGCGCCAGCAGCTTGCAGGGCAGCTCCTATAATTCACCCCTCCACTTT. Its translation is CASSLQGSSYNSPLHF. The complete variable domain, with remaining parts taken from reference TRBV5-1 and TRBJ1-6, reads KAGVTQTPRYLIKTRGQQVTLSCSPISGHRSVSWYQQTPGQGLQFLFEYFSETQRNKGNFPGRFSGRQFSNSRSEMNVSTLELGDSALYLCASSLQGSSYNSPLHFGNGTRLTVT.

There are many counts of this clonotype. The CDR3 sequence is CAISENYEQYF. CDR3 sequence (DNA): TGTGCCATCAGTGAGAATTACGAGCAGTACTTC. V and J are TRBV10-3 and TRBJ2-7; D gene ambiguous. CDR3 length: 11 amino acids. V lost 2 bases and J lost 4, with 3 bases in between. Per the germline V gene, CDR1 is ENHRY and CDR2 is SYGVKD.

This chain connects TRBV20-1 to TRBJ1-6; possible D gene TRBD1, 5 bases. Germline V CDR1 and CDR2: DFQATT, SNEGSKA (reference sequence). Deletions cut 3 bases from V and 7 bases from J, with 13 bases between. There are 14 residues in the CDR3. CDR3 bases: TGCAGTGCTAGGGCCCAGGGATGGAATTCACCCCTCCACTTT. This encodes CSARAQGWNSPLHF.

The V gene is TRBV6-5, the J gene TRBJ2-5, with D perhaps given as TRBD1 or TRBD2 (6 bases each). This CDR3 comprises 15 residues. Germline loops: CDR1 MNHEY, CDR2 SVGAGI. Trimming pared 9 bases from V and 5 bases from J, leaving 22 bases between. CDR3 loop: CASTPGTLGGETQYF. The CDR3 region has the DNA TGTGCCAGTACCCCCGGGACCCTAGGGGGGGAGACCCAGTACTTC.

This chain uses TRBV7-9 with TRBJ1-2, with 7 bases matching TRBD1. This CDR3 has 15 residues. Germline-derived CDR1 and CDR2 are SEHNR and FQNEAQ (reference sequence). V shed 1 base, J shed 2 bases, and the junction held 4 bases outside the gene matches. CDR3 coding DNA: TGTGCCAGCAGCTTAGAAGGACAGGCGAACTATGGCTACACCTTC. Its protein product is CASSLEGQANYGYTF.

This clonotype rates as medium-sized. The V and J genes are TRBV6-2 or TRBV6-3 and TRBJ2-3; no clear D. The CDR3 contains 14 residues. CDR1 is MNHEY and CDR2 is SVGEGT in the germline V gene. With 6 bases removed from V and 2 bases from J, the gap between germline ends came to 12 bases. CDR3 residues: CASSPPAYTDTQYF. CDR3 DNA sequence: TGTGCCAGCAGCCCCCCGGCGTACACAGATACGCAGTATTTT.

The rearrangement uses TRBV6-6 and TRBJ2-7; either TRBD1 or TRBD2 may fit D (5 bases each). This CDR3 comprises 15 residues. Germline V gene data show CDR1 as MNHNY and CDR2 as SVGAGI (reference sequence). V shed 3 bases and J shed 3 bases, with 15 bases lying between them. The CDR3 protein is CASSYQGQGVYEQYF. The CDR3 region has the DNA TGTGCCAGCAGTTATCAGGGCCAGGGAGTCTACGAGCAGTACTTC.

The chain has TRBV7-9 and TRBJ2-7, with D possibly TRBD2 on 5 matching bases. The CDR3 contains 10 residues. Germline V gene data show CDR1 as SEHNR and CDR2 as FQNEAQ (reference sequence). Trimming pared 8 bases from V and 3 bases from J, leaving 5 bases between. CDR3 region: CASGGYEQYF. DNA of the CDR3: TGTGCCAGCGGAGGCTACGAGCAGTACTTC.

This clonotype was observed once. CDR3 bases: TGTGCCAGCACGGATGCCTACGAGCAGTACTTC. Translated, it gives CASTDAYEQYF. The chain carries TRBV25-1 and TRBJ2-7; D is unclear. V gave up 7 bases and J gave up 2 bases, with 6 bases separating them. The CDR3 spans 11 residues. Germline-derived CDR1 and CDR2 are MGHDK and SYGVNS.

This clonotype was seen a single time. The chain employs TRBV20-1 and TRBJ1-4; D may be TRBD1 (6 bases). CDR1 DFQATT and CDR2 SNEGSKA come from the germline V gene (reference sequence). The CDR3 is made up of 14 amino acids. Trimming removed 4 bases from V and 5 bases from J, with 14 bases in between. CDR3 bases: TGCAGTGCTAAAGGAGGACAGTCAAATGAAAAACTGTTTTTT. Protein: CSAKGGQSNEKLFF.